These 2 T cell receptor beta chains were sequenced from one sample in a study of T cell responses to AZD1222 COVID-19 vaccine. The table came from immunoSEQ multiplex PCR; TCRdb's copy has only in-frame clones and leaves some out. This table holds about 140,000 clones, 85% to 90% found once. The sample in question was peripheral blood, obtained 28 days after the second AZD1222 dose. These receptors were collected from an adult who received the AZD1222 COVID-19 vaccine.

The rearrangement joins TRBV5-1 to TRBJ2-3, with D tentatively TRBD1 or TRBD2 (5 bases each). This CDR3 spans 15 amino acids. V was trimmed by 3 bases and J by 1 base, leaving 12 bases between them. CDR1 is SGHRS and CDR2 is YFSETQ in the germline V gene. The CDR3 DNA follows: TGCGCCAGCAGCTCTGGGACCCGTGGCACAGATACGCAGTATTTT. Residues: CASSSGTRGTDTQYF.

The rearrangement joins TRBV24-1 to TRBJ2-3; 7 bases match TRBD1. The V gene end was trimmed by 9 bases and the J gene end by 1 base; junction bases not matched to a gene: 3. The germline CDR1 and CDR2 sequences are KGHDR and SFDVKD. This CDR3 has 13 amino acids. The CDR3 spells CATAQGGTDTQYF. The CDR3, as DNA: TGTGCCACCGCGCAGGGGGGCACAGATACGCAGTATTTT.